This T cell receptor (beta chain) was retrieved from a study of PD-L1 blockade in urothelial cancer. Germline lookup yields CDR1 MNHEY and CDR2 SMNVEV (reference sequence). The CDR3 consists of 16 residues. Trimming took 4 bases from V and 3 from J; bases not matched to a gene: 6. Generated by immunoSEQ multiplex PCR, the TCRdb table keeps only in-frame clones and is missing some. Among over 45,000 clones listed, around 84% were seen once. The chain couples TRBV27 to TRBJ2-7; TRBD2 matches at 13 bases. The sequencing used PBMCs, collected around atezolizumab (anti-PD-L1) treatment. This sequence originates from a man aged 50 to 59 with urothelial cancer. The CDR3 protein is CASSSRTSGSLYEQYF. Here the CDR3 DNA reads TGTGCCAGCAGTTCCAGGACTAGCGGGAGCCTCTACGAGCAGTACTTC.